Listed below are T cell receptor beta chains from one sample, sequenced in a study of blood T cell repertoires in COVID-19. Assay: immunoSEQ multiplex PCR; the TCRdb copy retains only in-frame clones and omits some. This sample has roughly 150,000 clones, with 90% found just once. Sequencing was performed on peripheral blood. The receptor set was obtained from a man in his 60s with active or convalescent COVID-19. The CDR3 runs from the conserved cysteine through the conserved F or W. D genes are given only for firm matches. Part of the rows lack a size; the others show once, few, many or a class for expanded clones.

clone size: .
J gene: TRBJ2-5
V gene: TRBV9
D gene: .
CDR3 protein: CASSPQETQYF

clone size: .
J gene: TRBJ1-1
V gene: TRBV5-5
D gene: TRBD1
CDR3 protein: CASSLSWRGRIGGAFF

clone size: .
J gene: TRBJ1-6
V gene: TRBV5-6
D gene: TRBD1
CDR3 protein: CASSTQQGAANSPLHF

clone size: .
J gene: TRBJ2-7
V gene: TRBV6-1
D gene: TRBD1
CDR3 protein: CASSDPGQGAYEQYF

clone size: .
J gene: TRBJ2-1
V gene: TRBV6-2/TRBV6-3
D gene: .
CDR3 protein: CASSPPGYNEQFF

clone size: .
J gene: TRBJ2-1
V gene: TRBV7-9
D gene: .
CDR3 protein: CASSPPGGIYNEQFF

clone size: few
J gene: TRBJ2-7
V gene: TRBV11-2
D gene: .
CDR3 protein: CASSLEWGNSYEQYF

clone size: .
J gene: TRBJ1-1
V gene: TRBV7-9
D gene: .
CDR3 protein: CASSLLVLNTEAFF

clone size: .
J gene: TRBJ1-4
V gene: TRBV11-2
D gene: .
CDR3 protein: CASSLGLEGEKLFF

clone size: .
J gene: TRBJ2-1
V gene: TRBV3-1/TRBV3-2
D gene: TRBD2
CDR3 protein: CASSQDRIAGREQFF

clone size: .
J gene: TRBJ2-7
V gene: TRBV4-2
D gene: .
CDR3 protein: CASSQDYGSQTYEQYF

clone size: .
J gene: TRBJ1-2
V gene: TRBV7-2
D gene: .
CDR3 protein: CASSLGSSWTPNYGYTF

clone size: few
J gene: TRBJ1-6
V gene: TRBV6-6
D gene: .
CDR3 protein: CASSYSLNSPLHF

clone size: .
J gene: TRBJ2-1
V gene: TRBV27
D gene: TRBD2
CDR3 protein: CASSLLRRTSGTGQQFF

clone size: .
J gene: TRBJ1-2
V gene: TRBV7-9
D gene: TRBD1
CDR3 protein: CASSPPRGDRANYGYTF

clone size: .
J gene: TRBJ1-1
V gene: TRBV24-1
D gene: .
CDR3 protein: CATSDNMNTEAFF

clone size: .
J gene: TRBJ1-1
V gene: TRBV6-5
D gene: TRBD1
CDR3 protein: CASSYFGQGQAFF

clone size: once
J gene: TRBJ2-7
V gene: TRBV20-1
D gene: .
CDR3 protein: CSAFRGYEQYF

clone size: .
J gene: TRBJ1-1
V gene: TRBV7-6
D gene: .
CDR3 protein: CASSPRGGLNTEAFF

clone size: .
J gene: TRBJ1-1
V gene: TRBV6-2/TRBV6-3
D gene: .
CDR3 protein: CASSPDGQGKAFF

clone size: .
J gene: TRBJ2-7
V gene: TRBV6-6
D gene: .
CDR3 protein: CASSYGTLSYEQYF

clone size: .
J gene: TRBJ2-1
V gene: TRBV29-1
D gene: .
CDR3 protein: CSVEARETYNEQFF

clone size: .
J gene: TRBJ1-1
V gene: TRBV30
D gene: TRBD1
CDR3 protein: CAWSGDSMNTEAFF

clone size: .
J gene: TRBJ1-2
V gene: TRBV12-3/TRBV12-4
D gene: .
CDR3 protein: CASSSSPRYTF

clone size: .
J gene: TRBJ2-2
V gene: TRBV7-9
D gene: TRBD1
CDR3 protein: CASSLPQGAWTGELFF

clone size: .
J gene: TRBJ2-7
V gene: TRBV7-8
D gene: .
CDR3 protein: CASSGRLEIPYEQYF

clone size: .
J gene: TRBJ2-1
V gene: TRBV2
D gene: TRBD2
CDR3 protein: CASSKGSGGADEQFF

clone size: .
J gene: TRBJ1-2
V gene: TRBV6-1
D gene: .
CDR3 protein: CASSEAGRANYGYTF

clone size: .
J gene: TRBJ2-1
V gene: TRBV5-1
D gene: .
CDR3 protein: CASSLERPGSYNEQFF

clone size: .
J gene: TRBJ2-3
V gene: TRBV18
D gene: .
CDR3 protein: CASSRSSADTQFF

clone size: .
J gene: TRBJ2-2
V gene: TRBV11-2
D gene: .
CDR3 protein: CASSLAGTNTGELFF

clone size: .
J gene: TRBJ2-5
V gene: TRBV3-1/TRBV3-2
D gene: .
CDR3 protein: CASSQRGGEETQYF

clone size: .
J gene: TRBJ1-2
V gene: TRBV19
D gene: TRBD1
CDR3 protein: CASSIGGQAGYGYTF

clone size: once
J gene: TRBJ1-2
V gene: TRBV29-1
D gene: .
CDR3 protein: CSVSSDTYYGYTF

clone size: .
J gene: TRBJ2-7
V gene: TRBV10-3
D gene: TRBD2
CDR3 protein: CAISEGLLAGGHEQYF

clone size: .
J gene: TRBJ2-5
V gene: TRBV30
D gene: .
CDR3 protein: CAWSVRRLAKETQYF

clone size: few
J gene: TRBJ1-2
V gene: TRBV6-5
D gene: TRBD1
CDR3 protein: CASSPTFGQGYGYTF

clone size: .
J gene: TRBJ2-7
V gene: TRBV19
D gene: TRBD1
CDR3 protein: CASSPTDRSSYEQYF

clone size: once
J gene: TRBJ2-2
V gene: TRBV27
D gene: .
CDR3 protein: CASSFLRGELFF

clone size: .
J gene: TRBJ1-5
V gene: TRBV6-5
D gene: .
CDR3 protein: CASTQGAGNQPQHF

clone size: .
J gene: TRBJ2-1
V gene: TRBV12-1
D gene: .
CDR3 protein: CASSFPAGGPGEQFF

clone size: once
J gene: TRBJ2-1
V gene: TRBV11-3
D gene: .
CDR3 protein: CASSRSGNEQFF

clone size: .
J gene: TRBJ1-3
V gene: TRBV15
D gene: TRBD1
CDR3 protein: CATSRDLRQGAGNTIYF

clone size: .
J gene: TRBJ1-1
V gene: TRBV9
D gene: TRBD1
CDR3 protein: CASSVGRTGTTYTEAFF

clone size: .
J gene: TRBJ2-3
V gene: TRBV27
D gene: TRBD2
CDR3 protein: CASSYIAGTTDTQYF

clone size: once
J gene: TRBJ1-4
V gene: TRBV7-6
D gene: TRBD1
CDR3 protein: CASSSGTGTGAEKLFF

clone size: .
J gene: TRBJ2-3
V gene: TRBV7-2
D gene: .
CDR3 protein: CASRFRGDRAGDTQYF

clone size: .
J gene: TRBJ2-1
V gene: TRBV10-1
D gene: TRBD2
CDR3 protein: CASSGTSGSNEQFF

clone size: .
J gene: TRBJ1-1
V gene: TRBV6-5
D gene: .
CDR3 protein: CASSYSGREAFF

clone size: .
J gene: TRBJ2-1
V gene: TRBV10-3
D gene: TRBD2
CDR3 protein: CAITPGLAGNNEQFF

clone size: once
J gene: TRBJ2-1
V gene: TRBV19
D gene: TRBD2
CDR3 protein: CASSIGGTSETQEQFF

clone size: once
J gene: TRBJ2-7
V gene: TRBV7-6
D gene: .
CDR3 protein: CASSLTGGNYEQYF

clone size: .
J gene: TRBJ1-5
V gene: TRBV18
D gene: .
CDR3 protein: CASSPQSGVDQPQHF

clone size: .
J gene: TRBJ2-7
V gene: TRBV18
D gene: .
CDR3 protein: CASSPGSQTYEQYF

clone size: .
J gene: TRBJ1-5
V gene: TRBV27
D gene: TRBD1
CDR3 protein: CASSPRTGDLSNQPQHF

clone size: .
J gene: TRBJ2-5
V gene: TRBV3-1/TRBV3-2
D gene: .
CDR3 protein: CASSQSGLGTQYF